This T cell receptor (beta chain) stems from a study of T cell responses to AZD1222 COVID-19 vaccine. The CDR3 runs to 16 residues. From germline, CDR1 is SGHKS and CDR2 YYEKEE (reference sequence). V gave up 1 base and J gave up 2 bases; unmatched junction bases: 6. Study-level results: Sampling captured repertoires only after the peak T cell response. White British donors predominated, females outnumbered males, and clonal diversity was possibly underestimated.

Assay: immunoSEQ multiplex PCR; the TCRdb copy retains only in-frame clones and omits some. The table has approximately 150,000 clones, over 85% seen once. In the case of this clone: Its antigen is currently unknown.

This chain connects TRBV5-5 to TRBJ1-2; TRBD1 matches at 9 bases. Source: peripheral blood, taken 28 days after the second AZD1222 dose. This receptor was obtained from an adult who received the AZD1222 COVID-19 vaccine. In DNA, the CDR3 is TGTGCCAGCAGCTTGTGGGGGACAGGGCTCAACTATGGCTACACCTTC. Translating it yields CASSLWGTGLNYGYTF.